These 13 T cell receptor beta chains share one sample of origin, sequenced in a study of beta chain features in type 1 diabetes. Whole-study findings and limits: Within each of all four CD4+ subsets, Type 1 diabetes patients had TCRB CDR3s that were moderately but significantly shorter.

No antigen is known for these receptors. Expressed TCRB transcripts were sequenced, since all the RNA that had been isolated was reverse transcribed. TCRdb's table, derived via immunoSEQ multiplex PCR, lists solely in-frame clones and lacks some. The top ten clones hold around 0.12% of a sample with over 600,000 clones, around 11% of them seen once. The sample taken for sequencing was naive CD4+ T cells from blood. The receptors were gathered from a man between 25 and 39 years old with type 1 diabetes.

The chain combines TRBV27 with TRBJ2-3; TRBD1 matches at 10 bases. This CDR3 spans 15 amino acids. Germline V gene lookup returns CDR1 MNHEY and CDR2 SMNVEV (reference sequence). After removal of 3 bases from V and 5 bases from J, the junction contained 5 bases not matched to a gene. The CDR3 DNA reads TGTGCCAGCAGTTTCGACAGGGGGCGACGAGATACGCAGTATTTT. It is translated as CASSFDRGRRDTQYF.

In this sample, this clone turned up a few times. This rearrangement joins TRBV18 to TRBJ1-1; no reliable D call. V shed 5 bases and J shed 7 bases, with 17 bases lying between them. Germline lookup yields CDR1 KGHSH and CDR2 LQKENI. CDR3 length: 14 residues. The CDR3 protein is CASSDSRLPVEAFF. In DNA, the CDR3 is TGTGCCAGCTCAGATTCAAGACTACCTGTTGAAGCTTTCTTT.

The chain employs TRBV19 and TRBJ2-7; 11 bases fit TRBD1. V was pared by 5 bases and J by 3 bases, with 6 bases of the junction left unmatched. This CDR3 spans 15 amino acids. In germline, CDR1 is LNHDA, CDR2 SQIVND (reference sequence). The chain's CDR3 is CASSADGTGGYEQYF. The DNA of the CDR3 is TGTGCCAGTAGTGCCGACGGGACAGGGGGCTACGAGCAGTACTTC.

This clone has more than one count but fewer than ten. The chain links TRBV27 to TRBJ1-6; the D gene is possibly TRBD1 (5 bases). Germline lookup yields CDR1 MNHEY and CDR2 SMNVEV (reference sequence). With 5 bases removed from V and 8 bases from J, the gap between germline ends came to 13 bases. The CDR3 has 14 amino acids. This chain's CDR3 is CASSARELHSPLHF. For the CDR3, the DNA is TGTGCCAGCAGTGCCAGGGAACTCCATTCACCCCTCCACTTT.

This clone was recorded a few times. This chain uses TRBV5-1 with TRBJ2-7, with D perhaps TRBD1 or TRBD2 (6 bases each). V was trimmed by 4 bases and J by 5 bases, leaving 22 bases between them. The CDR3 is 16 amino acids. The V gene's germline CDR1 is SGHRS and CDR2 YFSETQ. The CDR3 DNA reads as TGCGCCAGCAGCCCTCGTGAGGGGGGAACTGGAGACGAGCAGTACTTC. Translating it yields CASSPREGGTGDEQYF.

In this sample, this clone turned up a few times. This chain links TRBV19 with TRBJ2-5; D is perhaps TRBD2 (5 bases). CDR3 length: 14 amino acids. Trimming left V 0 bases short and J 5 bases short, with 10 bases between. The germline gives CDR1 LNHDA, CDR2 SQIVND (reference sequence). The CDR3 loop is CASSIENRGETQYF. CDR3 bases: TGTGCCAGTAGTATAGAGAACAGAGGGGAGACCCAGTACTTC.

This clone was seen a few times. This sequence joins TRBV9 and TRBJ2-1, with 8 bases fitting TRBD2. Germline V lookup: CDR1 SGDLS, CDR2 YYNGEE. This CDR3 spans 16 amino acids. V was clipped by 4 bases and J by 3 bases; unmatched bases: 9. The CDR3 nucleotides are TGTGCCAGCAGCCTGTCGGTAGCGGGGCACTACAATGAGCAGTTCTTC. Its protein is CASSLSVAGHYNEQFF.

The chain is built from TRBV11-3 and TRBJ1-6, with a tentative D call TRBD1 (6 bases). With 5 bases removed from V and 2 bases from J, the gap between germline ends came to 10 bases. Germline V gives CDR1 SGHNT, CDR2 YENEEA. The CDR3 runs 15 residues. The CDR3 here is CASSERTAYNSPLHF. Here the CDR3 DNA reads TGTGCCAGCAGCGAACGGACAGCCTATAATTCACCCCTCCACTTT.

This clone was recorded a few times. The chain uses TRBV2 and TRBJ2-7; the D gene is possibly TRBD2 (6 bases). V lost 6 bases and J lost 3, with 12 bases in between. CDR3 length equals 13 residues. The germline V gene encodes CDR1 SNHLY and CDR2 FYNNEI. CDR3 DNA: TGTGCCAGCAGGGGGGAGGTAGTCTACGAGCAGTACTTC. Translated, it gives CASRGEVVYEQYF.

The table lists this clone with a few counts. In DNA form, the CDR3 reads TGTGCCAGCAGCCCTCGGCAGGCTCAAGCGATAAATCAGCCCCAGCATTTT. This translates into CASSPRQAQAINQPQHF. This chain connects TRBV7-8 to TRBJ1-5, with D unclear. CDR1 is SGHVS and CDR2 is FQNEAQ in the germline V gene. Deletions cut 5 bases from V and 4 bases from J, with 21 bases between. This CDR3 contains 17 residues.

This clone was found a few times. V usage is TRBV30 and J usage is TRBJ1-3; D ambiguous. The CDR3 extends over 15 amino acids. Looked up from germline, CDR1 is GTSNPN and CDR2 is SVGIG (reference sequence). The V gene lost 3 bases and the J gene lost 3 bases, with 15 bases spanning the gap. CDR3 in DNA: TGTGCCTGGAGGGTCCCGGAATCAGGTGGAAACACCATATATTTT. Translation gives CAWRVPESGGNTIYF.

The chain recombines TRBV4-1 with TRBJ2-4; perhaps TRBD1 as D (5 bases). Trimming removed 0 bases at V and 0 bases at J, with 15 bases between. Germline assignment: CDR1 MGHRA and CDR2 YSYEKL. The CDR3 is 18 amino acids. CDR3 residues: CASSQDPRTIIAKNIQYF. CDR3 bases: TGCGCCAGCAGCCAAGATCCCCGGACAATCATAGCCAAAAACATTCAGTACTTC.

The V call is TRBV29-1, the J call TRBJ2-5; TRBD1 is a possible D gene (5 bases). The CDR3 runs 13 residues. The V end lost 7 bases, the J end lost 2 bases, and 14 bases lay between the germline ends. The germline gives CDR1 SQVTM, CDR2 ANQGSEA. Written as DNA, the CDR3 is TGCAGCGCACAAAGGGGCTCGCAAGAGACCCAGTACTTC. Its translation: CSAQRGSQETQYF.